Listed below are T cell receptor beta chains from one sample, sequenced in a study of human T cells and chemical hapten exposure. In TCRdb, the RACE reads were re-called with MiXCR into one record per CDR3 protein. This table has some 400,000 distinct CDR3 sequences, about 4.4% appearing once. The material was whole blood, obtained in connection with sensitization to the hapten diphenylcyclopropenone (DPC). The receptors here all came from a woman aged 50 to 60 with alopecia areata. Some clones in this sample may be carry-over from other donors' samples. The CDR3 runs from the conserved cysteine through the conserved F or W.

len,v_gene,j_gene,CDR3aa
16,TRBV28,TRBJ2-7,CASSPPRPPQTYEQYF
17,TRBV18,TRBJ1-1,CASSPLSAGGQRTEAFF
13,TRBV4-2,TRBJ1-4,CASSQDLRGELFF
13,TRBV18,TRBJ2-3,CATQGAGADTQYF
15,TRBV6-1,TRBJ1-5,CASSEYLRGNQPQHF
12,TRBV10-3,TRBJ2-7,CAISGSARGQYF
15,TRBV14,TRBJ2-3,CASSQAGWSSDTQYF
13,TRBV20-1,TRBJ2-1,CSARGRVGNEQFF
11,TRBV11-2,TRBJ1-4,CASSSEEKLFF
14,TRBV19,TRBJ2-7,CASSDSRKTHEQYF
13,TRBV4-2,TRBJ2-3,CASSQGARDTQYF
16,TRBV20-1,TRBJ2-7,CSARDRGSPLSYEQYF
16,TRBV7-2,TRBJ2-1,CASSATGTSGVVEQFF
16,TRBV4-2,TRBJ1-5,CASSQAQTRGDQPQHF
14,TRBV9,TRBJ1-6,CASSGRPGSSPLHF
18,TRBV27,TRBJ2-4,CASSLGGPGALAKNIQYF
11,TRBV6-2/TRBV6-3,TRBJ2-6,CAREGANVLTF
11,TRBV5-1,TRBJ1-2,CASSLDSGYTF
15,TRBV29-1,TRBJ1-1,CSVGQHGFMNTEAFF
13,TRBV5-1,TRBJ1-1,CASSLSGYTEAFF
15,TRBV9,TRBJ1-1,CASSPRQGENTEAFF
14,TRBV20-1,TRBJ1-5,CSASTRQGNQPQHF
17,TRBV9,TRBJ2-7,CASSVRPLGTGDYEQYF
15,TRBV5-1,TRBJ2-3,CASSLGGRDLDTQYF
16,TRBV29-1,TRBJ1-1,CSVRSRTGTMNTEAFF
11,TRBV3-1,TRBJ1-1,CASSQGSEAFF
13,TRBV7-8,TRBJ1-5,CASSSGGDQPQHF
17,TRBV4-3,TRBJ2-7,CASSQTKGTGDSYEQYF
13,TRBV7-9,TRBJ2-3,CASAAEATDTQYF
15,TRBV7-2,TRBJ1-6,CASSCYRDECSPLHF
18,TRBV29-1,TRBJ2-3,CSVGGGLGGRANADTQYF
12,TRBV6-1,TRBJ2-3,CASNQNTDTQYF
14,TRBV28,TRBJ1-2,CASRLRADGYGYTF
17,TRBV11-2,TRBJ2-6,CASSTAGGGSGANVLTF
13,TRBV20-1,TRBJ1-5,CSARGGSLQPQHF
14,TRBV14,TRBJ1-2,CASSQHTGLNGYTF
16,TRBV14,TRBJ1-4,CASSQAGAGVNEKLFF
17,TRBV13,TRBJ1-5,CASSSSRTGGENQPQHF
13,TRBV28,TRBJ2-1,CASSLGGPNEQFF
12,TRBV6-5,TRBJ1-1,CASSYATGEAFF
12,TRBV7-9,TRBJ2-7,CASSLLTHEQYF
17,TRBV27,TRBJ1-1,CASSTSTEYKMNTEAFF
15,TRBV6-6,TRBJ1-5,CASSRSVNGDQPQHF
10,TRBV2,TRBJ2-3,CASSEKTQYF
14,TRBV5-1,TRBJ2-7,CASSSRTASYEQYF
16,TRBV28,TRBJ2-1,CASSSPPGTGGNEQFF
12,TRBV20-1,TRBJ1-5,CSASGSNQPQHF
18,TRBV20-1,TRBJ2-3,CSARTATQGHPSTDTQYF
15,TRBV4-3,TRBJ2-5,CASSQGQGAGETQYF
14,TRBV5-1,TRBJ2-3,CATKIGGPLDTQYF
16,TRBV24-1,TRBJ2-3,CATSDPSDRRPDTQYF
15,TRBV11-2,TRBJ2-2,CASTRTTSDTGELFF
15,TRBV2,TRBJ1-2,CASTPRADPWYGYTF
12,TRBV29-1,TRBJ1-2,CSVETANYGYTF
15,TRBV12-3/TRBV12-4,TRBJ1-1,CASSLRGLGKTEAFF
14,TRBV5-6,TRBJ2-7,CASSFGGGLGEQYF
16,TRBV29-1,TRBJ2-7,CSAEGLEGRPATEQYF
13,TRBV20-1,TRBJ2-3,CSASFRETDTQYF
12,TRBV2,TRBJ2-1,CASKLIPREQFF